What follows describes a single T cell receptor (beta chain). Its antigen remains unidentified. This entry belongs to a study of cytotoxic CD8 clonotypes in ibrutinib-treated CLL. Findings and limits, study-wide: At baseline, clonality was higher than in age-matched healthy donors and correlated with CD8+ counts. With treatment, public clonotypes, which were uncommon, either contracted or remained stable.

Assay: immunoSEQ multiplex PCR; the TCRdb copy retains only in-frame clones and omits some. The sample carries around 140,000 clones, over 75% recorded once. CDR3 length: 14 amino acids. Trimming removed 4 bases from V and 0 bases from J, with 10 bases in between. The germline CDR1 and CDR2 sequences are MDHEN and SYDVKM. The source is a human donor with chronic lymphocytic leukemia. The chain links TRBV28 to TRBJ2-7; weak D call: TRBD1 (6 bases). Sequenced material: PBMCs, taken after 24 months of ibrutinib treatment. CDR3 sequence (DNA): TGTGCCAGCAGTTCCGGGACATACTCCTACGAGCAGTACTTC. Protein: CASSSGTYSYEQYF.